This T cell receptor (beta chain) stems from a study of blood T cell repertoires in COVID-19. Study at large: The United States, Italy and Spain provided the acute and convalescent COVID-19 samples. Sample material is recorded as cDNA or gDNA derived from T cells, B-cell-depleted T cells, or PBMCs.

Between the trimmed V and J ends, which lost 3 bases and 1 base, there was a span of 10 bases. This CDR3 region has 14 residues. CDR1 SGHNT and CDR2 YENEEA come from the germline V gene. Profiling relied on immunoSEQ multiplex PCR, and the TCRdb table lists in-frame clones only, not all of them. The data show approximately 200,000 clones, 85% to 90% seen once. The sequenced sample was peripheral blood. This TCR derives from a man aged 18 to 29 with active or convalescent COVID-19. The genes are TRBV11-3 and TRBJ2-7; a possible D gene is TRBD1 (5 bases). Written as DNA, the CDR3 is TGTGCCAGCAGCTTGATGGCAGGGTCCTACGAGCAGTACTTC. Protein sequence: CASSLMAGSYEQYF.